One sample yielded the 14 T cell receptor beta chains listed below, sequenced in a study of blood T cell repertoires in COVID-19. Generated by immunoSEQ multiplex PCR, the TCRdb table keeps only in-frame clones and is missing some. Among around 280,000 clones listed, around 85% were seen once. The sample consisted of PBMCs or T cells enriched from blood (not recorded which). The receptors were sampled from a woman in her thirties or forties who had recovered from COVID-19.

This rearrangement joins TRBV11-3 to TRBJ2-7; possible D gene TRBD2, 5 bases. The CDR3 length is 13 residues. Germline lookup yields CDR1 SGHNT and CDR2 YENEEA. The V end lost 0 bases, the J end lost 4 bases, and 7 bases lay between the germline ends. Here the CDR3 reads CASSLEEGYEQYF. The CDR3 DNA follows: TGTGCCAGCAGCTTAGAAGAGGGATACGAGCAGTACTTC.

This chain connects TRBV7-2 to TRBJ1-3, with D unclear. Germline lookup yields CDR1 SGHTA and CDR2 FQGNSA. The CDR3 sequence is 17 residues long. Trimming took 4 bases from V and 0 from J, leaving 16 bases between them. CDR3 region: CASSSYFLRGSGNTIYF. The CDR3 bases are TGTGCCAGCAGCTCTTACTTTCTCCGGGGCTCTGGAAACACCATATATTTT.

DNA for the CDR3: TGTGCCAGTAGAAAAAAGGACAGGGGGCGAGGCGAGCAGTACTTC. Translating it yields CASRKKDRGRGEQYF. V is TRBV19 and J is TRBJ2-7; TRBD1 matches at 11 bases. From germline, CDR1 is LNHDA and CDR2 SQIVND (reference sequence). CDR3 length: 15 amino acids. The V segment lost 6 bases and the J segment 6 bases; nucleotides outside the gene matches: 10.

This chain links TRBV4-3 with TRBJ2-3, with TRBD2 identical over 15 bases. The V segment lost 5 bases and the J segment 5 bases; nucleotides outside the gene matches: 5. Germline V gives CDR1 LGHNA, CDR2 YSLEER. The CDR3 covers 16 residues. CDR3 in DNA: TGCGCCAGCAGCTTGGGACTAGCGGGGGGAGGAGATACGCAGTATTTT. It encodes CASSLGLAGGGDTQYF.

The chain uses TRBV27 and TRBJ2-2; 12 nucleotides align to TRBD2. V lost 6 bases, J lost 5 bases, and 7 bases stayed unmatched. The CDR3 runs to 16 residues. The V gene's germline CDR1 is MNHEY and CDR2 SMNVEV (reference sequence). Here the CDR3 reads CASSPTSGSWTGELFF. CDR3 DNA sequence: TGTGCCAGCAGCCCGACTAGCGGGAGTTGGACCGGGGAGCTGTTTTTT.

This clone has just one count. The chain links TRBV28 to TRBJ2-7, with a tentative D call TRBD1 (7 bases). Trimming stripped 4 bases from V and 4 bases from J, with 17 bases between. This CDR3 contains 15 residues. CDR1 MDHEN and CDR2 SYDVKM come from the germline V gene. The CDR3 spells CASSSSGGGEYEQYF. As DNA, the CDR3 is TGTGCCAGCAGTTCCTCAGGAGGGGGCGAATACGAGCAGTACTTC.

The chain links TRBV11-3 to TRBJ1-4; 10 nucleotides line up with TRBD1. V lost 3 bases and J lost 7; bases outside the gene matches: 5. The CDR3 has 15 residues. Germline V lookup: CDR1 SGHNT, CDR2 YENEEA. In DNA, the CDR3 is TGTGCCAGCAGCTTCCTGGGACAGGGGACTGAAAAACTGTTTTTT. This codes for CASSFLGQGTEKLFF.

The rearrangement joins TRBV3-1 (or the pseudogene TRBV3-2) to TRBJ2-3; 9 positions agree with TRBD1. From germline, CDR1 is LGHDT and CDR2 YNNKEL (reference sequence). The CDR3 has 14 residues. With 5 bases clipped from V and 5 bases from J, the junction kept 5 bases outside the gene matches. CDR3 bases: TGTGCCAGCAGCGGACAGGGGACAGTAGATACGCAGTATTTT. The encoded protein is CASSGQGTVDTQYF.

The chain couples TRBV23-1 to TRBJ2-1; D is possibly TRBD1 (5 bases). TRBV23-1 falls under the ORF class, with uncertain function. This CDR3 is 16 amino acids long. With 4 bases removed from V and 6 bases from J, the gap between germline ends came to 19 bases. The CDR3 reads CASSPHPDKASNEQFF. The CDR3 bases are TGCGCCAGCAGTCCCCACCCGGACAAGGCCTCCAATGAGCAGTTCTTC.

V gene TRBV11-1 combines with J gene TRBJ1-2, with 10 bases that match TRBD1. This CDR3 is 16 amino acids long. Per the germline V gene, CDR1 is SGHAT and CDR2 is FQDESV (reference sequence). The V gene end was trimmed by 5 bases and the J gene end by 4 bases; junction bases not matched to a gene: 10. CDR3 coding DNA: TGTGCCAGCAGCAAGGGACAGGGGAGTCCGATCTATGGCTACACCTTC. The encoded protein is CASSKGQGSPIYGYTF.

The chain uses TRBV28 and TRBJ2-3, with 9 bases lining up with TRBD2. This CDR3 spans 15 amino acids. Trimming at V came to 3 bases and at J to 4 bases, leaving 5 bases not matched to a gene. Germline lookup yields CDR1 MDHEN and CDR2 SYDVKM. The CDR3 region has the DNA TGTGCCAGCAGTTTTAGGCGGGAGGGAGCAGATACGCAGTATTTT. This gives the protein CASSFRREGADTQYF.

The rearrangement links TRBV11-2 to TRBJ2-1; a possible D gene is TRBD1 (5 bases). Germline assignment: CDR1 SGHAT and CDR2 FQNNGV. The CDR3 contains 16 residues. Trimming stripped 6 bases from V and 0 bases from J, with 15 bases between. CDR3 loop: CASRPTTGSSYNEQFF. The CDR3 DNA sequence: TGTGCCAGCAGACCTACTACAGGTAGCTCCTACAATGAGCAGTTCTTC.

This sequence joins TRBV5-1 and TRBJ2-1, with TRBD2 matching over 9 bases. J lost 10 bases, V lost 4 bases, and 15 bases had no gene match. This CDR3 comprises 16 residues. CDR1 is SGHRS and CDR2 is YFSETQ in the germline V gene. The CDR3 region has the DNA TGCGCCAGCAGCAAATACGACTCCAGGCGGGAGGGGGAGCAGTTCTTC. Amino acids: CASSKYDSRREGEQFF.

The chain couples TRBV3-1 (or the pseudogene TRBV3-2) to TRBJ2-2, with 8 bases aligning to TRBD2. Germline CDR1 is LGHDT and CDR2 is YNNKEL (reference sequence). J was trimmed by 6 bases and V by 4 bases; bases with no gene match: 4. The CDR3 consists of 14 residues. DNA for the CDR3: TGTGCCAGCAGCCTGGGACTAGAAGCCGGGGAGCTGTTTTTT. Its translation is CASSLGLEAGELFF.